The 2 T cell receptor beta chains reported below all come from one sample, sequenced in a study of blood T cell repertoires in COVID-19. TCRdb's copy holds only in-frame clones and misses some; the assay was immunoSEQ multiplex PCR. The sample consists of about 100,000 clones, 70% to 80% of them appearing once. Input material: peripheral blood. The receptor source for this set is a woman in her 70s with acute or convalescent COVID-19.

The V gene is TRBV24-1, the J gene TRBJ2-4; possibly TRBD1 for D (6 bases). Germline assignment: CDR1 KGHDR and CDR2 SFDVKD. The CDR3 is 15 residues long. V shed 2 bases and J shed 7 bases, with 14 bases lying between them. The CDR3 DNA reads as TGTGCCACCAGTGATTCTACAGGGATAGGGAACATTCAGTACTTC. Translating gives CATSDSTGIGNIQYF.

The chain joins TRBV6-2 or TRBV6-3 to TRBJ1-2; 7 positions agree with TRBD1. Trimming at V came to 2 bases and at J to 6 bases, leaving 15 bases not matched to a gene. Germline assignment: CDR1 MNHEY and CDR2 SVGEGT. CDR3 length: 17 amino acids. The CDR3 region has the DNA TGTGCCAGCAGTTACCCTGCCCCGGACAGGAGGACGAATGGCTACACCTTC. Translated, it gives CASSYPAPDRRTNGYTF.